This T cell receptor (beta chain) stems from a study of cytomegalovirus exposure and HLA in healthy donors. CDR3 length equals 16 residues. Germline V gene data show CDR1 as LNHDA and CDR2 as SQIVND (reference sequence). V was pared by 6 bases and J by 4 bases, with 12 bases of the junction left unmatched. Primers included in the PCR were 60 Vbeta and 13 Jbeta primers. Sequenced by immunoSEQ multiplex PCR; TCRdb stores in-frame clones only, minus some. The repertoire holds 170,000 or so clones, with under 90% as singletons. The receptor's source is a young man in good health and CMV-seronegative. Sequences were obtained from PBMCs. The J gene is TRBJ2-7, the V gene TRBV19, with 10 bases aligning to TRBD1. The CDR3 region is CASSPGGTGASYEQYF. In nucleotides, the CDR3 is TGTGCCAGTAGCCCGGGGGGGACAGGGGCCTCTTACGAGCAGTACTTC. Together with reference TRBV19 and TRBJ2-7, the CDR3 gives the full variable domain: DGGITQSPKYLFRKEGQNVTLSCEQNLNHDAMYWYRQDPGQGLRLIYYSQIVNDFQKGDIAEGYSVSREKKESFPLTVTSAQKNPTAFYLCASSPGGTGASYEQYFGPGTRLTVT.